The 2 T cell receptor beta chains given below trace back to one sample, sequenced in a study of blood T cell repertoires in COVID-19. Measured with immunoSEQ multiplex PCR; TCRdb has only the in-frame clones, and not every one. The table records about 210,000 clones, about four fifths of them present only once. Sequencing input: peripheral blood. These receptors all stem from a man in his sixties with acute or convalescent COVID-19.

This clone was seen a single time. The CDR3 DNA sequence: TGTGCCAGCAGTTTATCAGGGACAGGGGACTACTACGAGCAGTACTTC. Residues: CASSLSGTGDYYEQYF. This chain joins TRBV27 and TRBJ2-7, with 10 nucleotides matching TRBD1. CDR1 and CDR2 from the germline V gene are MNHEY and SMNVEV (reference sequence). This CDR3 region has 16 residues. After removal of 0 bases from V and 3 bases from J, the junction contained 5 bases not matched to a gene.

V and J are TRBV5-1 and TRBJ2-2; TRBD1 aligns across 8 bases. This CDR3 has 16 amino acids. With V trimmed by 3 bases and J by 1 base, 5 bases remained unmatched. Germline V gene sequence: CDR1 SGHRS, CDR2 YFSETQ. As DNA, the CDR3 is TGCGCCAGCAGCTGGACAGGGACAGGGAACACCGGGGAGCTGTTTTTT. Protein: CASSWTGTGNTGELFF.